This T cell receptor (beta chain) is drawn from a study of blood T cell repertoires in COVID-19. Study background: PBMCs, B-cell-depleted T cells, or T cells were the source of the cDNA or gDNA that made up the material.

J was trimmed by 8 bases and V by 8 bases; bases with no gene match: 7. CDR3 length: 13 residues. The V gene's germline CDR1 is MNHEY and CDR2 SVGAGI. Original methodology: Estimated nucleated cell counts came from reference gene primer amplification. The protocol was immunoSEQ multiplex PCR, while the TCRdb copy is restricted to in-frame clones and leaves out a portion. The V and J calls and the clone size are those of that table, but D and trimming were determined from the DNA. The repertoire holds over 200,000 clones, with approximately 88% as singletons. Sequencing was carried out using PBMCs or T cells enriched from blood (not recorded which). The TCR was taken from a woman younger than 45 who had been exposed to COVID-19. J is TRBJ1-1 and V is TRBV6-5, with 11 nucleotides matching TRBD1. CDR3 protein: CASSGTGGTEAFF. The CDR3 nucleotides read TGTGCCAGCTCCGGGACAGGGGGAACCGAAGCTTTCTTT.